This T cell receptor (beta chain) was sequenced in a study of T cells after somatic rescue of genetic block. The CDR3 has 15 residues. Germline V gene sequence: CDR1 SGHRS, CDR2 YFSETQ. V lost 7 bases and J lost 6, with 22 bases in between. Some clones are missing from TCRdb's copy, which holds only in-frame ones; the method was immunoSEQ multiplex PCR. This table holds about 88,000 clones, around 90% found once. The sample comprised peripheral blood mononuclear cells (PBMCs). The gene calls are TRBV5-1 and TRBJ1-1; tentative D call: TRBD1 (6 bases). The clonotype originates from a woman under 30. The CDR3 DNA reads as TGCGCCAGCGCCAAAGAAGGGGGACTTGGATCTGAAGCTTTCTTT. It specifies CASAKEGGLGSEAFF.